Sequencing of this T cell receptor beta chain was carried out in a study of blood T cell repertoires in COVID-19. As for the study in general: The United States, Italy and Spain supplied acute and convalescent COVID-19 samples. Sources were T cells, B-cell-depleted T cells, or PBMCs; the material itself was cDNA or gDNA.

Per the authors' pipeline: Reference gene primers were amplified, and this amplification served to estimate nucleated cell counts. Repertoires were generated with immunoSEQ multiplex PCR, while TCRdb's copy carries only in-frame clones and drops some. V, J and clone size are those of that table, while D and trimming were read from the DNA. Among about 81,000 clones listed, about 89% were seen once. Sequencing was carried out using peripheral blood. The source of this sequence is a man aged 65-85 years with active or convalescent COVID-19.

The CDR3 spells CSASGLQGLAKNIQYF. The DNA of the CDR3 is TGCAGTGCTAGTGGTCTACAGGGCCTAGCCAAAAACATTCAGTACTTC. The chain has TRBV20-1 and TRBJ2-4; D possibly corresponds to TRBD1 (6 bases). The V end was cut by 3 bases, the J end by 0 bases, with 15 bases between. This CDR3 contains 16 residues. Per the germline V gene, CDR1 is DFQATT and CDR2 is SNEGSKA (reference sequence).